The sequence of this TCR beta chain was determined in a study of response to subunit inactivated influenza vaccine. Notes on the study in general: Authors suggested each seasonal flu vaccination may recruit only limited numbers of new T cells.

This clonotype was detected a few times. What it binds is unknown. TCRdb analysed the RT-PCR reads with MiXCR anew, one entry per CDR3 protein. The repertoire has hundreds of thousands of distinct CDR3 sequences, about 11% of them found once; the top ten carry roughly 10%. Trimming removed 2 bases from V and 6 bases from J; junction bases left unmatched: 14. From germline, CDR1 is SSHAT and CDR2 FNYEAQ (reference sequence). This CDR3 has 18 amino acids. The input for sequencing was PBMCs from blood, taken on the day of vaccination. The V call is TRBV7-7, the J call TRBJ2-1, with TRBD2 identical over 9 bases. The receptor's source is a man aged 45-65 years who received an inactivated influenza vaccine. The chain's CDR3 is CASSLSMSREGGSNEQFF. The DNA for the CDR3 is TGTGCCAGCAGCTTATCGATGTCGCGGGAGGGAGGGTCCAATGAGCAGTTCTTC.